The next 15 T cell receptor beta chains were all read from a single sample in a study of control samples from healthy donors and cancer patients. The data were produced by immunoSEQ multiplex PCR, yet TCRdb's version contains in-frame clones alone and is incomplete. The sample lists around 130,000 clones; around nine tenths were seen once. The sequenced material came from PBMCs. These receptors originate from a man aged 45-65 years with head and neck cancer.

This clone was seen only a few times. This chain uses TRBV5-6 with TRBJ2-7; D unclear. There are 13 residues in the CDR3. Per the germline V gene, CDR1 is SGHDT and CDR2 is YYEEEE. The V gene lost 0 bases and the J gene lost 3 bases, with 7 bases spanning the gap. The chain's CDR3 is CASSLDGYYEQYF. Here the CDR3 DNA reads TGTGCCAGCAGCTTGGACGGTTACTACGAGCAGTACTTC. Full variable domain (missing parts from reference TRBV5-6 and TRBJ2-7): DAGVTQSPTHLIKTRGQQVTLRCSPKSGHDTVSWYQQALGQGPQFIFQYYEEEERQRGNFPDRFSGHQFPNYSSELNVNALLLGDSALYLCASSLDGYYEQYFGPGTRLTVT.

V gene TRBV19 combines with J gene TRBJ2-1; possible D gene TRBD2, 6 bases. This CDR3 has 13 amino acids. V was clipped by 7 bases and J by 4 bases, with 11 bases between them. Germline V CDR1 and CDR2: LNHDA, SQIVND (reference sequence). As DNA, the CDR3 is TGTGCCAGTAACGCCGGGGGATACAATGAGCAGTTCTTC. Translating gives CASNAGGYNEQFF.

The V gene is TRBV6-1, the J gene TRBJ2-5; D might be TRBD1 (5 bases). This CDR3 spans 15 amino acids. Trimming removed 2 bases from V and 14 bases from J, with 24 bases in between. Germline V gives CDR1 MNHNS, CDR2 SASEGT. DNA for the CDR3: TGTGCCAGCAGTGAAAACCCGACGACTCAGGGTCCGCGCTACTTC. Its translation is CASSENPTTQGPRYF.

The CDR3 coding sequence is TGTGCCAGCAGCCAAGATCTTCCGGGAGTGTCGTCCTACGAGCAGTACTTC. As protein: CASSQDLPGVSSYEQYF. The rearrangement joins TRBV3-1 (or the pseudogene TRBV3-2) to TRBJ2-7, with D perhaps TRBD2 (6 bases). Trimming stripped 0 bases from V and 1 base from J, with 16 bases between. CDR1 is LGHDT and CDR2 is YNNKEL in the germline V gene (reference sequence). The CDR3 consists of 17 residues.

This chain connects TRBV6-5 to TRBJ2-3; D is possibly TRBD1 or TRBD2 (6 bases each). The CDR3 spans 15 residues. Between the trimmed V and J ends, which lost 5 bases and 5 bases, there was a span of 17 bases. CDR1 and CDR2 (germline): MNHEY, SVGAGI. The DNA for the CDR3 is TGTGCCAGCAGTCCCGGGGGTAGAGGGGGAGATACGCAGTATTTT. It encodes CASSPGGRGGDTQYF.

The chain is built from TRBV11-3 and TRBJ2-3; D uncertain. V was clipped by 2 bases and J by 0 bases, with 6 bases between them. There are 14 residues in the CDR3. CDR1 is SGHNT, CDR2 YENEEA, per germline. The CDR3 reads CASSLRGSTDTQYF. Written as DNA, the CDR3 is TGTGCCAGCAGCTTACGAGGCAGCACAGATACGCAGTATTTT.

The V and J genes are TRBV28 and TRBJ2-7; no reliable D call. Germline values: CDR1 MDHEN, CDR2 SYDVKM. The length of the CDR3 is 13 residues. Trimming stripped 2 bases from V and 5 bases from J, with 10 bases between. This CDR3 reads CASSLASRDEQYF. CDR3 DNA sequence: TGTGCCAGCAGTTTAGCCAGTAGGGACGAGCAGTACTTC.

V is TRBV6-4 and J is TRBJ2-3, with D perhaps TRBD1 (6 bases). CDR1 is MRHNA and CDR2 is SNTAGT in the germline V gene. This CDR3 region has 13 residues. The V gene lost 6 bases and the J gene lost 8 bases, with 15 bases spanning the gap. CDR3 residues: CASSGGPQGTQYF. The CDR3 nucleotides read TGTGCCAGCAGCGGCGGCCCACAGGGTACGCAGTATTTT.

The chain couples TRBV25-1 to TRBJ2-2; 7 nucleotides agree with TRBD1. In germline, CDR1 is MGHDK, CDR2 SYGVNS. CDR3 size: 13 residues. With V trimmed by 7 bases and J by 4 bases, 3 bases remained unmatched. In DNA, the CDR3 is TGTGCCAGCATAGGGGGCCCCACCGGGGAGCTGTTTTTT. Its translation: CASIGGPTGELFF.

J is TRBJ1-5 and V is TRBV28, with TRBD1 matching over 8 bases. CDR3 size: 15 residues. Germline V gene lookup returns CDR1 MDHEN and CDR2 SYDVKM. J was trimmed by 9 bases and V by 3 bases; bases with no gene match: 10. The CDR3 bases are TGTGCCAGCAGTTTTGGGACAGGTACATCTGGGCCCCAGCATTTT. Protein product: CASSFGTGTSGPQHF.

The chain employs TRBV6-4 and TRBJ1-1, with TRBD1 matching over 9 bases. After removal of 5 bases from V and 3 bases from J, the junction contained 4 bases not matched to a gene. The CDR3 has 14 amino acids. CDR1 MRHNA and CDR2 SNTAGT come from the germline V gene. The CDR3 DNA is TGTGCCAGCAGTAACAGACAGGGGGACACTGAAGCTTTCTTT. Translating gives CASSNRQGDTEAFF.

The CDR3 loop reads CASSQGLNQPQHF. As DNA, the CDR3 is TGCGCCAGCAGCCAAGGTCTCAATCAGCCCCAGCATTTT. The gene calls are TRBV4-1 and TRBJ1-5; no clear D. CDR3 length: 13 amino acids. V was pared by 1 base and J by 3 bases, with 4 bases between. Germline loops: CDR1 MGHRA, CDR2 YSYEKL.

The chain links TRBV30 to TRBJ1-6; 8 bases are shared with TRBD1. This CDR3 is built from 14 residues. Trimming removed 5 bases from V and 2 bases from J; junction bases left unmatched: 2. CDR1 and CDR2 from the germline V gene are GTSNPN and SVGIG (reference sequence). CDR3 sequence: CAWGQGPYNSPLHF. The CDR3 coding sequence is TGTGCCTGGGGACAGGGACCCTATAATTCACCCCTCCACTTT.

The chain links TRBV3-1 (or the pseudogene TRBV3-2) to TRBJ2-1, with 7 bases matching TRBD1. This CDR3 comprises 14 residues. Germline trimming cut 10 bases from V and 3 bases from J; bases unmatched to any gene: 9. Germline V gene lookup returns CDR1 LGHDT and CDR2 YNNKEL (reference sequence). CDR3 sequence (DNA): TGTGCCACAGAGACCGGGACAGACTACAATGAGCAGTTCTTC. Translation gives CATETGTDYNEQFF.

The V and J genes are TRBV5-3 and TRBJ2-4; maybe TRBD1 (5 bases). TRBV5-3 is flagged as an ORF with uncertain function. CDR3 length: 16 amino acids. Deletions cut 3 bases from V and 0 bases from J, with 13 bases between. Written as DNA, the CDR3 is TGTGCCAGAAGCTCAACAGGAGATCTAGCCAAAAACATTCAGTACTTC. Its protein is CARSSTGDLAKNIQYF.